One and the same sample provided the 20 T cell receptor beta chains below, sequenced in a study of T cells in localized non-small cell lung cancer. The repertoire was sequenced with immunoSEQ multiplex PCR; TCRdb's copy has only in-frame clones and lacks some. The table records approximately 57,000 clones, roughly 89% of them present only once. The material was peripheral blood, obtained before any cancer treatment. The receptors shown here come from a woman between 40 and 69 years old with stage I lung adenocarcinoma.

This rearrangement joins TRBV11-2 to TRBJ1-1, with unresolved D. CDR1 and CDR2 (germline): SGHAT, FQNNGV. Trimming removed 6 bases from V and 0 bases from J, with 11 bases in between. The CDR3 covers 14 residues. DNA of the CDR3: TGTGCCAGCAGGAAGGACCGAATGAACACTGAAGCTTTCTTT. It specifies CASRKDRMNTEAFF. Variable domain in full (rest from reference TRBV11-2 and TRBJ1-1): EAGVAQSPRYKIIEKRQSVAFWCNPISGHATLYWYQQILGQGPKLLIQFQNNGVVDDSQLPKDRFSAERLKGVDSTLKIQPAKLEDSAVYLCASRKDRMNTEAFFGQGTRLTVV.

This rearrangement joins TRBV4-1 to TRBJ2-1; TRBD2 aligns across 15 bases. The CDR3 covers 17 residues. The V gene's germline CDR1 is MGHRA and CDR2 YSYEKL. V trimming: 8 bases; J trimming: 3 bases; junction bases outside the gene matches: 8. CDR3 amino acids: CASHGTSGGQNYNEQFF. CDR3 DNA sequence: TGCGCCAGCCACGGGACTAGCGGGGGGCAAAACTACAATGAGCAGTTCTTC.

This sequence joins TRBV30 and TRBJ2-7, with a weak D call TRBD2 (5 bases). Trimming removed 4 bases from V and 1 base from J, with 14 bases in between. This CDR3 has 14 amino acids. Germline loops: CDR1 GTSNPN, CDR2 SVGIG (reference sequence). The CDR3 nucleotides read TGTGCCTGGATTCAACCCGGGGTTTCCTACGAGCAGTACTTC. It codes for CAWIQPGVSYEQYF.

This chain connects TRBV27 to TRBJ2-2, with 12 bases lining up with TRBD1. Germline V gene sequence: CDR1 MNHEY, CDR2 SMNVEV (reference sequence). Germline trimming cut 4 bases from V and 7 bases from J; bases unmatched to any gene: 4. The CDR3 runs 15 residues. The CDR3 protein is CASSWDRGPNGELFF. The CDR3 DNA reads as TGTGCCAGCAGTTGGGACAGGGGGCCTAACGGGGAGCTGTTTTTT.

V gene TRBV5-1 combines with J gene TRBJ1-1; no definite D call. Germline CDR1 and CDR2: SGHRS and YFSETQ. The CDR3 is made up of 14 amino acids. V shed 0 bases and J shed 5 bases, with 11 bases lying between them. The CDR3 sequence is CASSLGAKPTEAFF. The CDR3 nucleotides read TGCGCCAGCAGCTTGGGAGCAAAACCGACTGAAGCTTTCTTT. Based on the CDR3 plus reference TRBV5-1 and TRBJ1-1, the full variable domain is KAGVTQTPRYLIKTRGQQVTLSCSPISGHRSVSWYQQTPGQGLQFLFEYFSETQRNKGNFPGRFSGRQFSNSRSEMNVSTLELGDSALYLCASSLGAKPTEAFFGQGTRLTVV.

The chain combines TRBV4-1 with TRBJ1-1; 7 bases map to TRBD1. Germline CDR1 MGHRA, CDR2 YSYEKL. The CDR3 runs to 14 residues. The V gene end was trimmed by 4 bases and the J gene end by 1 base; junction bases not matched to a gene: 3. The CDR3 reads CASSRGQQNTEAFF. The CDR3 bases are TGCGCCAGCAGCCGGGGACAGCAGAACACTGAAGCTTTCTTT.

V usage is TRBV5-1 and J usage is TRBJ2-7; 8 bases align to TRBD1. The CDR3 covers 15 residues. Germline CDR1 and CDR2: SGHRS and YFSETQ. V gave up 1 base and J gave up 6 bases; unmatched junction bases: 9. In DNA, the CDR3 is TGCGCCAGCAGCTTGACACGGGACAGGCACGGCGAGCAGTACTTC. Residues: CASSLTRDRHGEQYF. Combining the CDR3 with reference TRBV5-1 and TRBJ2-7 gives the whole variable domain KAGVTQTPRYLIKTRGQQVTLSCSPISGHRSVSWYQQTPGQGLQFLFEYFSETQRNKGNFPGRFSGRQFSNSRSEMNVSTLELGDSALYLCASSLTRDRHGEQYFGPGTRLTVT.

V and J are TRBV6-5 and TRBJ1-5; D uncertain. Germline CDR1 reads MNHEY; CDR2 reads SVGAGI. Trimming left V 11 bases short and J 1 base short, with 9 bases between. The CDR3 length is 12 residues. CDR3 sequence (DNA): TGTGCCGCCGGGCCAAGCAATCAGCCCCAGCATTTT. Amino acid sequence: CAAGPSNQPQHF.

The chain employs TRBV28 and TRBJ2-7, with D uncertain. This CDR3 has 11 residues. V dropped 6 bases and J dropped 4 bases, with 7 bases sitting between them. The germline V gene encodes CDR1 MDHEN and CDR2 SYDVKM. In DNA form, the CDR3 reads TGTGCCAGCAGAGGCCCGTACGAGCAGTACTTC. Its translation is CASRGPYEQYF.

V gene TRBV19 combines with J gene TRBJ1-5, with TRBD1 matching 7 bases. The CDR3 is made up of 16 amino acids. V shed 4 bases and J 2 bases; nucleotides not matched to a gene: 8. CDR1 and CDR2 from the germline V gene are LNHDA and SQIVND (reference sequence). The CDR3 bases are TGTGCCAGTAGTACCAATACAGGGGAGGGCAATCAGCCCCAGCATTTT. It specifies CASSTNTGEGNQPQHF.

J is TRBJ1-6 and V is TRBV30; D not certain. The V end was cut by 0 bases, the J end by 0 bases, with 6 bases between. The CDR3 sequence is 15 residues long. Germline V CDR1 and CDR2: GTSNPN, SVGIG (reference sequence). CDR3 DNA sequence: TGTGCCTGGAGTGTAGGCATCTCCTATAATTCACCCCTCCACTTT. Translation: CAWSVGISYNSPLHF. Variable domain in full (rest from reference TRBV30 and TRBJ1-6): SQTIHQWPATLVQPVGSPLSLECTVEGTSNPNLYWYRQAAGRGLQLLFYSVGIGQISSEVPQNLSASRPQDRQFILSSKKLLLSDSGFYLCAWSVGISYNSPLHFGNGTRLTVT.

A remark on this clone: The same CDR3 arises from other DNA sequences in this sample as well. The chain carries TRBV29-1 and TRBJ1-4, with D tentatively TRBD1 (6 bases). Between the trimmed V and J ends, which lost 1 base and 7 bases, there was a span of 7 bases. The CDR3 loop spans 12 amino acids. CDR1 is SQVTM, CDR2 ANQGSEA, per germline. CDR3 nucleotide sequence: TGCAGCGTTGAAGGCAGGGGTGAAAAACTGTTTTTT. Protein: CSVEGRGEKLFF.

The gene calls are TRBV6-5 and TRBJ1-1; no clear D gene. Germline loops: CDR1 MNHEY, CDR2 SVGAGI. The V end was cut by 0 bases, the J end by 0 bases, with 8 bases between. The CDR3 has 15 amino acids. The CDR3 sequence is CASSYSTSLNTEAFF. As DNA, the CDR3 is TGTGCCAGCAGTTACTCGACCAGCCTGAACACTGAAGCTTTCTTT.

The chain joins TRBV19 to TRBJ1-5; no clear D. Trimming cost V 6 bases and J 5 bases, with 11 bases left between them. The CDR3 runs to 13 residues. Per the germline V gene, CDR1 is LNHDA and CDR2 is SQIVND (reference sequence). CDR3 region: CASSQDGHQPQHF. The CDR3 DNA is TGTGCCAGTAGCCAGGACGGCCATCAGCCCCAGCATTTT.

This chain links TRBV14 with TRBJ1-1; D remains ambiguous. Trimming took 0 bases from V and 1 from J, leaving 12 bases between them. The CDR3 is 16 residues long. The germline CDR1 and CDR2 sequences are SGHDN and FVKESK. CDR3 DNA: TGTGCCAGCAGCCAAGATTTTCCACCGACGAACACTGAAGCTTTCTTT. It is translated as CASSQDFPPTNTEAFF.

V is TRBV27 and J is TRBJ1-1; possible D gene TRBD1, 5 bases. Germline CDR1 MNHEY, CDR2 SMNVEV (reference sequence). The CDR3 is made up of 13 amino acids. V lost 8 bases to trimming and J lost 5 bases, with 15 bases between them. CDR3: CASGGGEKTEAFF. The CDR3 nucleotides read TGTGCCAGCGGCGGGGGAGAGAAAACTGAAGCTTTCTTT.

This clone has a single count. This sequence joins TRBV5-1 and TRBJ2-1, with D maybe TRBD2 (5 bases). V was shortened by 2 bases and J by 10 bases, with 13 bases between the two germline ends. The CDR3 consists of 13 residues. Germline V gene lookup returns CDR1 SGHRS and CDR2 YFSETQ. This CDR3 reads CASSFGSFREQFF. In nucleotides, the CDR3 is TGCGCCAGCAGCTTTGGGAGTTTCCGGGAGCAGTTCTTC. The full variable domain, completed using reference TRBV5-1 and TRBJ2-1, is KAGVTQTPRYLIKTRGQQVTLSCSPISGHRSVSWYQQTPGQGLQFLFEYFSETQRNKGNFPGRFSGRQFSNSRSEMNVSTLELGDSALYLCASSFGSFREQFFGPGTRLTVL.

The chain is built from TRBV10-2 and TRBJ1-1; a weak D match, TRBD1 (5 bases). The CDR3 covers 14 residues. V lost 6 bases to trimming and J lost 1 base, with 12 bases between them. Germline CDR1 WSHSY, CDR2 SAAADI. CDR3 in amino acids: CASRDRDENTEAFF. CDR3 nucleotides: TGCGCCAGCAGAGACCGGGACGAGAACACTGAAGCTTTCTTT.

The chain has TRBV28 and TRBJ1-5; D gene unclear. The CDR3 runs to 14 residues. The germline V gene encodes CDR1 MDHEN and CDR2 SYDVKM. V was pared by 8 bases and J by 6 bases, with 17 bases between. CDR3 residues: CASVPPGGGQPQHF. Written as DNA, the CDR3 is TGTGCCAGCGTCCCCCCGGGCGGAGGTCAGCCCCAGCATTTT.

The chain links TRBV7-9 to TRBJ1-2, with 10 bases matching TRBD1. There are 13 residues in the CDR3. The V segment lost 1 base and the J segment 14 bases; nucleotides outside the gene matches: 7. Germline CDR1 is SEHNR and CDR2 is FQNEAQ (reference sequence). The DNA of the CDR3 is TGTGCCAGCAGCTTAGAAACGACAGGGGGCGAGACCTTC. Its translation is CASSLETTGGETF. The full variable domain, in which reference TRBV7-9 and TRBJ1-2 provide the parts outside the CDR3, is DTGVSQNPRHKITKRGQNVTFRCDPISEHNRLYWYRQTLGQGPEFLTYFQNEAQLEKSRLLSDRFSAERPKGSFSTLEIQRTEQGDSAMYLCASSLETTGGETFGSGTRLTVV.